This TCR beta chain comes out of a study of CD8 T cells in ankylosing spondylitis. This clonotype was detected many times. TCRdb passed the 5' RACE reads through MiXCR, listing each CDR3 protein once. In the table there are 150,000 to 200,000 distinct CDR3 sequences, about 18% of which are singletons. CDR1 SQVTM and CDR2 ANQGSEA come from the germline V gene. With 4 bases removed from V and 4 bases from J, the gap between germline ends came to 10 bases. This CDR3 comprises 12 residues. This TCR came from a male donor with ankylosing spondylitis or in good health (not recorded which). This chain connects TRBV29-1 to TRBJ2-5; no reliable D call. Sequenced material: blood, either unsorted or a sorted T cell fraction (not recorded which). CDR3 DNA sequence: TGCAGCGTTGGTGTGGGCGTAGAGACCCAGTACTTC. Its translation: CSVGVGVETQYF.